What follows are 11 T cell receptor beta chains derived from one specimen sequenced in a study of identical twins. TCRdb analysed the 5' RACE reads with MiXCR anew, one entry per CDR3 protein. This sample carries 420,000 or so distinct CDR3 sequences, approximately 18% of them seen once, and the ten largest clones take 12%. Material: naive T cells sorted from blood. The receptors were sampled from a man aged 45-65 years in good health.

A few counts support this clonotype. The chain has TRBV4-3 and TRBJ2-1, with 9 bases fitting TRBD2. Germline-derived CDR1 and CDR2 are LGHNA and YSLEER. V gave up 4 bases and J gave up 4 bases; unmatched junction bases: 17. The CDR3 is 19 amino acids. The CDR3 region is CASSLKLGLAGNLYNEQFF. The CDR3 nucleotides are TGCGCCAGCAGCCTGAAGTTGGGGCTAGCGGGGAACCTATACAATGAGCAGTTCTTC.

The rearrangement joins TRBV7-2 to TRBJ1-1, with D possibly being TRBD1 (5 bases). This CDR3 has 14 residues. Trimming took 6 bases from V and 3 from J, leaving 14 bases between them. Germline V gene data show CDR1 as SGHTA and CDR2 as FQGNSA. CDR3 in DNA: TGTGCCAGCAGGCCCGGACCGGGGGACACTGAAGCTTTCTTT. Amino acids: CASRPGPGDTEAFF. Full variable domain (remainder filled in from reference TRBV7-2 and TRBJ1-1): GAGVSQSPSNKVTEKGKDVELRCDPISGHTALYWYRQSLGQGLEFLIYFQGNSAPDKSGLPSDRFSAERTGGSVSTLTIQRTQQEDSAVYLCASRPGPGDTEAFFGQGTRLTVV.

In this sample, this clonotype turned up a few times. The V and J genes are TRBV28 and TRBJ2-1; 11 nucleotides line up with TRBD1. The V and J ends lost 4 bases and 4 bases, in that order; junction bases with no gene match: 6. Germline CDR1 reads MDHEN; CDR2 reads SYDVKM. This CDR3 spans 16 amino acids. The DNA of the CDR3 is TGTGCCAGCAGTTCAGGACAGGGGGCTTCATACAATGAGCAGTTCTTC. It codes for CASSSGQGASYNEQFF.

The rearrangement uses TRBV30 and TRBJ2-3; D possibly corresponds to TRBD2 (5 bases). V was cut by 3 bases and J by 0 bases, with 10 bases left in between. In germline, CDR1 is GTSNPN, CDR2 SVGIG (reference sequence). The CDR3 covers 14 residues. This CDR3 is CAWSRGLSTDTQYF. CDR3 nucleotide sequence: TGTGCCTGGAGCCGAGGACTGAGCACAGATACGCAGTATTTT.

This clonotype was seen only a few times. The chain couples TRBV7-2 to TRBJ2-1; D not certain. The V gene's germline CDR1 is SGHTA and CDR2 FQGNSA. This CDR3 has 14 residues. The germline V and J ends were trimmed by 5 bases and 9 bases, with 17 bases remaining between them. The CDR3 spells CASSHSLSLGEQFF. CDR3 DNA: TGTGCCAGCAGCCATAGTCTTTCTCTTGGTGAGCAGTTCTTC.

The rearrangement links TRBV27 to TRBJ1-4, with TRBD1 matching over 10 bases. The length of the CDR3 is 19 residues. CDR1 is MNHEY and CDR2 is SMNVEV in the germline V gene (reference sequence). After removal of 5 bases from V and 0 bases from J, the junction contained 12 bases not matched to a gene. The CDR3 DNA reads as TGTGCCAGCAGTCCGACCGGGACAGGGGTATTCGCAACTAATGAAAAACTGTTTTTT. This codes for CASSPTGTGVFATNEKLFF.

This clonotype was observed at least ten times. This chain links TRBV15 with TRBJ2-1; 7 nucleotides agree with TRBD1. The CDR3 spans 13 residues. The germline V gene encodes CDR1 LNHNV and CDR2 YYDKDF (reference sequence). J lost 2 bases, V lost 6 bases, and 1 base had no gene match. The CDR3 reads CATRGQTYNEQFF. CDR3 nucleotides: TGTGCCACCAGGGGACAGACCTACAATGAGCAGTTCTTC.

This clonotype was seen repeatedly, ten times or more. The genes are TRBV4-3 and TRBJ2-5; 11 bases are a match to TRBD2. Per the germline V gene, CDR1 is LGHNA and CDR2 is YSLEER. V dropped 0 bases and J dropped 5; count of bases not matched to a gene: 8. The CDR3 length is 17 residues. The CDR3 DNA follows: TGCGCCAGCAGCCAAGACGGCCTAGCGGGGGGTATTGAGACCCAGTACTTC. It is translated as CASSQDGLAGGIETQYF.

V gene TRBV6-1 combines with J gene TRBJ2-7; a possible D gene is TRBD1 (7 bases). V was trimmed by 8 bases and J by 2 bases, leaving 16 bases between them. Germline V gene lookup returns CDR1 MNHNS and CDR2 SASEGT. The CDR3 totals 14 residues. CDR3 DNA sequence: TGTGCCAGCGGAGGTTCAGGGGGGCCCTACGAGCAGTACTTC. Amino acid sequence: CASGGSGGPYEQYF.

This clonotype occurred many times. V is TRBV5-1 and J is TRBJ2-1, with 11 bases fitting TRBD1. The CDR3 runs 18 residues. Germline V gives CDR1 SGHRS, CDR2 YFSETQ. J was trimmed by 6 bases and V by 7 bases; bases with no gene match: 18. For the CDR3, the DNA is TGCGCCAGCTTACGGACAGGGGGCCGAGCGAGCTCGGTCAATGAGCAGTTCTTC. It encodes CASLRTGGRASSVNEQFF.

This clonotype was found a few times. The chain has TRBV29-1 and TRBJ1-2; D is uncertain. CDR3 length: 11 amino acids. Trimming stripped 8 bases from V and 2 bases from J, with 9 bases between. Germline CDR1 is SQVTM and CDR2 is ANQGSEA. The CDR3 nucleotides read TGCAGCACAACAGCAAACTATGGCTACACCTTC. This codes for CSTTANYGYTF.